The rows below give T cell receptor beta chains drawn from one sample of a study of follicular helper T cells after annual influenza vaccination. Data came from immunoSEQ multiplex PCR; TCRdb stores just in-frame clones and leaves some out. The data hold roughly 10,000 clones, with about 80% observed a single time. Material: CXCR5+ CD38- circulating T follicular helper cells from blood, obtained on the day of influenza vaccination. These receptors all come from an adult who received the influenza vaccine. CDR3s include the opening cysteine and the closing phenylalanine or tryptophan. The order of the fields is J gene, D gene, clone size, CDR3 length, V gene, CDR3 DNA, CDR3 protein. The D gene is left open where the match is weak. Size is omitted from some rows. Given values are once, few, many or a class for expanded clones.

TRBJ2-3 | TRBD2 | . | 15 | TRBV6-6 | TGTGCCAGCAGTTACGGTAGCGGGGGAGGGGATACGCAGTATTTT | CASSYGSGGGDTQYF
TRBJ2-5 | TRBD1 | once | 15 | TRBV7-2 | TGTGCCAGCAGGGACCAAGACAGGGTTCAAGAGACCCAGTACTTC | CASRDQDRVQETQYF
TRBJ2-3 | . | . | 17 | TRBV7-2 | TGTGCCAGCAGCTCAAGACGGTCTAGCGAGACCACAGATACGCAGTATTTT | CASSSRRSSETTDTQYF
TRBJ2-3 | TRBD2 | once | 18 | TRBV19 | TGTGCCAGTAGTTTGGGGACTAGCGGGAAGATTAGCACAGATACGCAGTATTTT | CASSLGTSGKISTDTQYF
TRBJ1-2 | . | . | 16 | TRBV19 | TGTGCCAGTAGTATTTCCTTCAGGGGAAGCAGCTATGGCTACACCTTC | CASSISFRGSSYGYTF
TRBJ2-1 | . | . | 15 | TRBV5-4 | TGTGCCAGCAGCTTGGGAGGGAGGTACGACAATGAGCAGTTCTTC | CASSLGGRYDNEQFF
TRBJ1-3 | . | . | 15 | TRBV9 | TGTGCCAGCCAATCAGACAGCCGCTCTGGAAACACCATATATTTT | CASQSDSRSGNTIYF
TRBJ2-5 | TRBD2 | . | 15 | TRBV7-8 | TGTGCCAGCAGCTTAGAGGGTAGCGGGAGGAAGACCCAGTACTTC | CASSLEGSGRKTQYF
TRBJ2-1 | TRBD1 | . | 14 | TRBV9 | TGTGCCAGCAGCGTAGAAGACAGGGTTCTTGAGCAGTTCTTC | CASSVEDRVLEQFF
TRBJ2-5 | . | . | 13 | TRBV12-5 | TGTGCTAGTGGTTTGGGGGCTGTGGAGACCCAGTACTTC | CASGLGAVETQYF
TRBJ1-1 | . | . | 13 | TRBV7-3 | TGTGCCAGCAGCGCCGACAGGAACACTGAAGCTTTCTTT | CASSADRNTEAFF
TRBJ1-2 | . | . | 15 | TRBV28 | TGTGCCAGCAGCCCCGGTGGGGGATATGGCTATGGCTACACCTTC | CASSPGGGYGYGYTF
TRBJ2-2 | . | few | 17 | TRBV2 | TGTGCCAGCAGTTCTAAGGGAGAGAAAAGGGGCACCGGGGAGCTGTTTTTT | CASSSKGEKRGTGELFF
TRBJ2-6 | TRBD1 | . | 17 | TRBV5-6 | TGTGCCAGCAGCTTTATTAGGACAGGGGCCGGGGCCAACGTCCTGACTTTC | CASSFIRTGAGANVLTF
TRBJ2-3 | . | once | 15 | TRBV30 | TGTGCCTGGAGCCCAGACATCACTAGCACAGATACGCAGTATTTT | CAWSPDITSTDTQYF
TRBJ1-4 | . | few | 12 | TRBV2 | TGTGCCAGCAGTTACTCAGATGAAAAACTGTTTTTT | CASSYSDEKLFF
TRBJ1-5 | . | few | 13 | TRBV2 | TGTGCCAGCAGTGAGGACAGCAAACAGCCCCAGCATTTT | CASSEDSKQPQHF
TRBJ2-4 | TRBD2 | . | 14 | TRBV28 | TGTGCCAGCAATCTAGCGGCAGCCAAAAACATTCAGTACTTC | CASNLAAAKNIQYF
TRBJ1-2 | . | . | 13 | TRBV6-6 | TGTGCCAGCATCCCCACGCGGGCGGATGGCTACACCTTC | CASIPTRADGYTF
TRBJ2-7 | . | . | 14 | TRBV15 | TGTGCCACCAGCAGAGACCCAGCAAACTACGAGCAGTACTTC | CATSRDPANYEQYF
TRBJ1-2 | . | once | 12 | TRBV18 | TGTGCCAGCTCACCAGGGACCTATGGCTACACCTTC | CASSPGTYGYTF
TRBJ2-7 | TRBD2 | . | 17 | TRBV18 | TGTGCCAGCTCACCACCACCGGCTAGCGGGAGGAGCGACGAGCAGTACTTC | CASSPPPASGRSDEQYF
TRBJ2-5 | . | . | 14 | TRBV7-3 | TGTGCCAGCAGCCGCGGGGGCCTTGAAGAGACCCAGTACTTC | CASSRGGLEETQYF
TRBJ2-1 | TRBD1 | . | 16 | TRBV9 | TGTGCCAGCAGCGTAGTGGGACAGGGTTCCTACAATGAGCAGTTCTTC | CASSVVGQGSYNEQFF
TRBJ2-1 | TRBD2 | once | 12 | TRBV10-3 | TGTGCCATCCAGGGACTAGCCAATGAGCAGTTCTTC | CAIQGLANEQFF
TRBJ2-7 | . | . | 14 | TRBV4-2 | TGTGCCAGCAGCCCCGACTATACAACCTACGAGCAGTACTTC | CASSPDYTTYEQYF
TRBJ2-3 | . | . | 12 | TRBV6-1 | TGTGCCAGCAGCCGCGCCACAGATACGCAGTATTTT | CASSRATDTQYF
TRBJ2-7 | . | . | 15 | TRBV11-2 | TGTGCCAGCAGCTCAGAAAGTAGCTTCTGGTACGAGCAGTACTTC | CASSSESSFWYEQYF
TRBJ2-3 | TRBD2 | . | 16 | TRBV4-3 | TGCGCCAGCAGCCAAGTGGGCGGGGGGGCCGGCGATACGCAGTATTTT | CASSQVGGGAGDTQYF
TRBJ2-2 | . | . | 13 | TRBV7-8 | TGTGCCAGCAGCTCGACGTTGATCGGGGAGCTGTTTTTT | CASSSTLIGELFF
TRBJ1-5 | . | . | 14 | TRBV15 | TGTGCCACCAGCGCGGAGCTCCTCAATCAGCCCCAGCATTTT | CATSAELLNQPQHF
TRBJ2-7 | . | . | 13 | TRBV15 | TGTGCCACCAGCAGCGGGGGGCCCTACGAGCAGTACTTC | CATSSGGPYEQYF
TRBJ1-5 | . | . | 15 | TRBV6-1 | TGTGCCAGCAGTGAATTACAGACACCCAATCAGCCCCAGCATTTT | CASSELQTPNQPQHF
TRBJ2-3 | . | . | 15 | TRBV7-2 | TGTGCCAGCAGCTTAGTTCTAGCTAGCACAGATACGCAGTATTTT | CASSLVLASTDTQYF
TRBJ2-1 | TRBD2 | . | 15 | TRBV5-1 | TGCGCCAGCACTTCCGCGGGAGTGACCTACAATGAGCAGTTCTTC | CASTSAGVTYNEQFF
TRBJ1-3 | TRBD1 | few | 14 | TRBV28 | TGTGCCAGCAGGGACAGGGCCCCTGGAAACACCATATATTTT | CASRDRAPGNTIYF
TRBJ2-2 | . | . | 15 | TRBV5-1 | TGCGCCAGCAGCTTGGAGGGGTCGAACACCGGGGAGCTGTTTTTT | CASSLEGSNTGELFF
TRBJ1-1 | . | . | 13 | TRBV11-2 | TGTGCCAGCAGCTTTCAGGGAGGCACTGAAGCTTTCTTT | CASSFQGGTEAFF
TRBJ2-7 | TRBD1 | . | 14 | TRBV7-2 | TGTGCCAGCAGCCCCCGACAGGGGTCCCTCGAGCAGTACTTC | CASSPRQGSLEQYF
TRBJ2-2 | TRBD1 | . | 16 | TRBV7-9 | TGTGCCAGCAGCCTCGGACAGGGCCTGAACACCGGGGAGCTGTTTTTT | CASSLGQGLNTGELFF
TRBJ2-2 | TRBD2 | . | 13 | TRBV6-1 | TGTGCCAGCAAGGCTAGCGGGACCGGGGAGCTGTTTTTT | CASKASGTGELFF
TRBJ2-3 | TRBD2 | . | 15 | TRBV4-3 | TGCGCCAGCAGAGAAGACCGCGGGGGGGCTTATCTGCAGTATTTT | CASREDRGGAYLQYF
TRBJ1-5 | . | . | 9 | TRBV28 | TGTGCCCTCCTATGCTCCCAGCATTTT | CALLCSQHF
TRBJ1-3 | . | . | 13 | TRBV10-2 | TGCGCCAGTCAACGGGACTCTGGAAACACCATATATTTT | CASQRDSGNTIYF
TRBJ2-3 | . | . | 14 | TRBV5-1 | TGCGCCAGCAGCTTGGTCCAGGGCACAGATACGCAGTATTTT | CASSLVQGTDTQYF
TRBJ2-5 | TRBD2 | . | 15 | TRBV7-7 | TGTGCTAGCAGCCCGCGGGGAGGGACGGAAGAGACCCAGTACTTC | CASSPRGGTEETQYF
TRBJ2-3 | . | . | 13 | TRBV14 | TGTGCCAGCAGCCCCCGGGTGTTGGAAACGCAGTATTTT | CASSPRVLETQYF
TRBJ2-3 | . | . | 14 | TRBV11-2 | TGTGCCAGCAGCAACAGGGACGCCACAGATACGCAGTATTTT | CASSNRDATDTQYF
TRBJ2-3 | TRBD2 | . | 14 | TRBV29-1 | TGCAGCGTAGCTAGCGGAGGGAGCACAGATACGCAGTATTTT | CSVASGGSTDTQYF
TRBJ1-2 | . | . | 14 | TRBV5-4 | TGTGCCAGCAGCTTGCAGGGAATCGACTATGGCTACACCTTC | CASSLQGIDYGYTF